This TCR beta chain was documented in a study of T cell repertoires in cytomegalovirus infection. The germline gives CDR1 MNHEY, CDR2 SMNVEV (reference sequence). The CDR3 spans 16 residues. V lost 2 bases and J lost 2, with 12 bases in between. In TCRdb, the reads were re-called with MiXCR into one record per CDR3 protein. This table holds about 900,000 distinct CDR3 sequences, roughly a third found once. A remark on this clonotype: Its antigen is as yet unknown.

This chain joins TRBV27 and TRBJ2-2; D not certain. Sequencing used cultured CD8+ T cells from PBMCs, obtained from culture after CMV antigen stimulation. This TCR derives from a human donor in good health (CMV status not recorded). Some clones in this sample may be carry-over from other donors' samples. The DNA for the CDR3 is TGTGCCAGCAGTTTAGGCGGTAACCTAAACACCGGGGAGCTGTTTTTT. It codes for CASSLGGNLNTGELFF.